Reported below is one T cell receptor (beta chain). Its antigen is undetermined. The data originate from a study of CD4 T cells in relation to SARS-CoV-2 and coronaviruses. Study at large: Negative control cultures got HIV-1 Nef peptides or no peptide. The HLA restriction of the shared crossreactive spike epitopes was mapped.

V was pared by 1 base and J by 0 bases, with 10 bases between. Germline CDR1 reads MGHRA; CDR2 reads YSYEKL. The CDR3 length is 16 residues. Assay used: immunoSEQ multiplex PCR; TCRdb lists only in-frame clones, some missing. The repertoire has some 23,000 clones, about four fifths of them found once; the top ten carry roughly an eighth. Unexposed donor CD4+ T cells date from 2011-2018, before the COVID-19 pandemic. The cells were cultured for 10 days before CD4+ T cells were isolated. Unexposed-donor CD4+ T cells were probed with SARS-CoV-2 S/N and four cold-coronavirus spikes, cells permitting. This chain links TRBV4-1 with TRBJ2-1; D is possibly TRBD2 (5 bases). The sequenced sample was CD4+ T cells from PBMCs, cultured in vitro. This TCR was recovered from a human donor in good health. Here the CDR3 DNA reads TGCGCCAGCAGCCAAGTCGGCGGGTTCTCCTACAATGAGCAGTTCTTC. Encoded protein: CASSQVGGFSYNEQFF.